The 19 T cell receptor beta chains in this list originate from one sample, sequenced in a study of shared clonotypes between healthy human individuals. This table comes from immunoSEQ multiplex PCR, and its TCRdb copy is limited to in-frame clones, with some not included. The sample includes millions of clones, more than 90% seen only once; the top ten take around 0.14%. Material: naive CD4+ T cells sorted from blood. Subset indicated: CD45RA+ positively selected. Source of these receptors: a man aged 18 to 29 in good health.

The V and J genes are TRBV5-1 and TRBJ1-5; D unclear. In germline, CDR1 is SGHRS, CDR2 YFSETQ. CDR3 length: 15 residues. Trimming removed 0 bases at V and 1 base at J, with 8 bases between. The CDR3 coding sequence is TGCGCCAGCAGCTTGGAAGGGAAAAGCAATCAGCCCCAGCATTTT. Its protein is CASSLEGKSNQPQHF.

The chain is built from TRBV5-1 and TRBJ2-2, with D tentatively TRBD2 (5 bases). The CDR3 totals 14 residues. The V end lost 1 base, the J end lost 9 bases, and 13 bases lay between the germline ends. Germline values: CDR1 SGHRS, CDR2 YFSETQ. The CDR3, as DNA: TGCGCCAGCAGCTTGTCGGAAGCGGTTCGGGAGCTGTTTTTT. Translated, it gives CASSLSEAVRELFF.

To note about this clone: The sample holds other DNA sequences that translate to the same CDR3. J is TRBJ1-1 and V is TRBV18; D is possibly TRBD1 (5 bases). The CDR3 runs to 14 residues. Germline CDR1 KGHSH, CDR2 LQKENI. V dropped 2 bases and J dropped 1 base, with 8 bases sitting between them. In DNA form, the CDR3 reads TGTGCCAGCTCACCAGACAGAGCGAACACTGAAGCTTTCTTT. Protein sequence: CASSPDRANTEAFF.

CDR3 residues: CASSAGLSGNTIYF. For the CDR3, the DNA is TGCGCCAGCAGCGCGGGCCTCTCTGGAAACACCATATATTTT. The genes are TRBV5-1 and TRBJ1-3, with D unresolved. Between the trimmed V and J ends, which lost 4 bases and 0 bases, there was a span of 8 bases. This CDR3 is 14 amino acids long. Germline CDR1 and CDR2: SGHRS and YFSETQ.

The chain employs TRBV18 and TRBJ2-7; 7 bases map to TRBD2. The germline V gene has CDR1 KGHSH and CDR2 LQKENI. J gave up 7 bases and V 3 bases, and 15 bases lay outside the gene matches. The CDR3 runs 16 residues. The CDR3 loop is CASSPPGRAGLEEQYF. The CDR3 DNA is TGTGCCAGCTCACCCCCCGGGAGAGCGGGATTGGAAGAGCAGTACTTC.

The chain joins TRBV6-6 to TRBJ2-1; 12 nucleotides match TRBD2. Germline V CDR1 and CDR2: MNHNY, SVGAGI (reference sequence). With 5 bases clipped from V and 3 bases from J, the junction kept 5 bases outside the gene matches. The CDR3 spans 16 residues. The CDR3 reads CASSRGLAGLYNEQFF. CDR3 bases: TGTGCCAGCAGTCGAGGACTAGCGGGACTCTACAATGAGCAGTTCTTC.

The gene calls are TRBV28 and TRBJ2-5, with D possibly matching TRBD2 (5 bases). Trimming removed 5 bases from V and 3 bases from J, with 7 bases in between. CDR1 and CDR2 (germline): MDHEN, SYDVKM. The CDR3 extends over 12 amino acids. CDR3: CASSGLEETQYF. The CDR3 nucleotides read TGTGCCAGCAGTGGACTTGAAGAGACCCAGTACTTC.

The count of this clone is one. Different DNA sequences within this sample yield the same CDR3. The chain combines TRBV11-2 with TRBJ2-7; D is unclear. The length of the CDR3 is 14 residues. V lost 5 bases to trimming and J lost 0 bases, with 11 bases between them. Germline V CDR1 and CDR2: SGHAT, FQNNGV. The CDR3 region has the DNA TGTGCCAGCAGCCTCGGCCTGAGCTCCTACGAGCAGTACTTC. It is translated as CASSLGLSSYEQYF. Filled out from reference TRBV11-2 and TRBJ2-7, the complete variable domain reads EAGVAQSPRYKIIEKRQSVAFWCNPISGHATLYWYQQILGQGPKLLIQFQNNGVVDDSQLPKDRFSAERLKGVDSTLKIQPAKLEDSAVYLCASSLGLSSYEQYFGPGTRLTVT.

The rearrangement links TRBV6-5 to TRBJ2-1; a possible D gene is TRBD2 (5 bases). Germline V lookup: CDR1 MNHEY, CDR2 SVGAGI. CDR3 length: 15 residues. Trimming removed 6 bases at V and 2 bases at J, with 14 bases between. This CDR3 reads CASRRDSSTYNEQFF. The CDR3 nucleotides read TGTGCCAGCAGGAGGGATAGTTCCACCTACAATGAGCAGTTCTTC.

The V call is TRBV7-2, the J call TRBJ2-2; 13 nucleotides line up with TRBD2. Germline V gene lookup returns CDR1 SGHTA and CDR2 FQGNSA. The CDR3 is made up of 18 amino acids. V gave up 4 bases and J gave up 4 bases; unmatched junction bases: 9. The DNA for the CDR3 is TGTGCCAGCAGCTCTAGACTAGCGGGAGGACGGGGCACCGGGGAGCTGTTTTTT. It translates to CASSSRLAGGRGTGELFF.

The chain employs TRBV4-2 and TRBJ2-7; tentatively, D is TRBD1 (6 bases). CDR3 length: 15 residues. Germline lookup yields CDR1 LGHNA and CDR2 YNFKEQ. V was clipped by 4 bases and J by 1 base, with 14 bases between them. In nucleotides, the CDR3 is TGTGCCAGCAGCCGGGGAATAGGACAGTCCTACGAGCAGTACTTC. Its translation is CASSRGIGQSYEQYF.

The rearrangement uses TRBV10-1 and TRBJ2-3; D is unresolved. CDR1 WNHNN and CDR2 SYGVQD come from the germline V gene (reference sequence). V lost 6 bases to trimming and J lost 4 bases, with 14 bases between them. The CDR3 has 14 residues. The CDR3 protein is CASSRTTTSDTQYF. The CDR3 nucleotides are TGCGCCAGCAGCCGCACAACGACCTCAGATACGCAGTATTTT.

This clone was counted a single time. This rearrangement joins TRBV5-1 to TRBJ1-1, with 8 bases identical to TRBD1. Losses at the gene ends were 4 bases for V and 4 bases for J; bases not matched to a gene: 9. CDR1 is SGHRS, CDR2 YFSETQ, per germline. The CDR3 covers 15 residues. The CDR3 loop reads CASSIGQGTGTEAFF. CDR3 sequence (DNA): TGCGCCAGCAGCATCGGACAGGGTACGGGCACTGAAGCTTTCTTT.

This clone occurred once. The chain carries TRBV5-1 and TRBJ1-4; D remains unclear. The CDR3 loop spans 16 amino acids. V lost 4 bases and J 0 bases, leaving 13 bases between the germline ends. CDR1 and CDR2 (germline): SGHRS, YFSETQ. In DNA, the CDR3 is TGCGCCAGCAGCGCCGGCGCCCTCTCAACTAATGAAAAACTGTTTTTT. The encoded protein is CASSAGALSTNEKLFF.

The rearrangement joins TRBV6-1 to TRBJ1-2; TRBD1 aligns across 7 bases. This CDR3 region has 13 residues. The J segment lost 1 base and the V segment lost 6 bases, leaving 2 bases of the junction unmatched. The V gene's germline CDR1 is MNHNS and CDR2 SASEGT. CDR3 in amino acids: CASRGTDNYGYTF. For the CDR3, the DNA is TGTGCCAGCAGGGGGACAGATAACTATGGCTACACCTTC.

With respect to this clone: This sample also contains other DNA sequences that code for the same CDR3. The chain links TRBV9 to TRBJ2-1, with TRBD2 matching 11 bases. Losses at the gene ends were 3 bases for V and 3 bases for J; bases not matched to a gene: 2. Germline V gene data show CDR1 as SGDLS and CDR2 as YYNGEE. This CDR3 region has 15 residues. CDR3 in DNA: TGTGCCAGCAGCGCAGGGACTAGCGGCTACAATGAGCAGTTCTTC. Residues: CASSAGTSGYNEQFF.

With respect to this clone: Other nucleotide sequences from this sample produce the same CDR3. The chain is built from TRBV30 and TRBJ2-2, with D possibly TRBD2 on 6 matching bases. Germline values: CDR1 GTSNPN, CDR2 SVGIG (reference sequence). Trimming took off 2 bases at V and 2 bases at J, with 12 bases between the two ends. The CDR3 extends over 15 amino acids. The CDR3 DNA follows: TGTGCCTGGAGTAGGGGACTGGCCAACACCGGGGAGCTGTTTTTT. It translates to CAWSRGLANTGELFF. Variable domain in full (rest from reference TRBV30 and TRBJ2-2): SQTIHQWPATLVQPVGSPLSLECTVEGTSNPNLYWYRQAAGRGLQLLFYSVGIGQISSEVPQNLSASRPQDRQFILSSKKLLLSDSGFYLCAWSRGLANTGELFFGEGSRLTVL.

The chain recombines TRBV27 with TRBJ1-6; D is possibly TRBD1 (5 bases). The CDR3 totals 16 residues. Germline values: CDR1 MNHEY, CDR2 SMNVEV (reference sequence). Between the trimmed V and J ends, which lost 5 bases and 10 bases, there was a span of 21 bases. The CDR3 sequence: CASSINPTVSVSPLHF. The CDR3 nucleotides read TGTGCCAGCAGTATCAACCCGACAGTATCAGTGTCACCCCTCCACTTT.

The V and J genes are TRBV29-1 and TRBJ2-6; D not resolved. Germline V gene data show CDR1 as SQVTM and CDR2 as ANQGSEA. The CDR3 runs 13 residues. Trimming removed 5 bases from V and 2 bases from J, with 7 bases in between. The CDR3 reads CSVRPPGANVLTF. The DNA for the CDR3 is TGCAGCGTTCGACCCCCTGGGGCCAACGTCCTGACTTTC.